The 28 T cell receptor beta chains reported below all come from one sample, sequenced in a study of blood T cell repertoires in COVID-19. Assay used: immunoSEQ multiplex PCR; TCRdb lists only in-frame clones, some missing. The sample records some 77,000 clones, 70% to 85% being singletons. Material: peripheral blood. The receptor source for this set is a woman aged 55-75 years with acute or convalescent COVID-19.

The gene calls are TRBV7-3 and TRBJ2-1; 12 bases agree with TRBD2. Looked up from germline, CDR1 is SGHTA and CDR2 is FQGTGA. This CDR3 spans 14 amino acids. V lost 4 bases and J lost 8; bases outside the gene matches: 3. The CDR3 sequence is CASSSGLAGYEQFF. Here the CDR3 DNA reads TGTGCCAGCAGCTCGGGACTAGCGGGTTATGAGCAGTTCTTC.

CDR3 coding DNA: TGTGCCAGCAGTTTACAGCCGGAGAGGTCGCCCCAGCATTTT. This sequence encodes CASSLQPERSPQHF. This chain links TRBV27 with TRBJ1-5; D uncertain. V lost 2 bases and J lost 9, with 14 bases in between. The CDR3 sequence is 14 residues long. The V gene's germline CDR1 is MNHEY and CDR2 SMNVEV (reference sequence).

V gene TRBV27 combines with J gene TRBJ1-5; possible D gene TRBD1, 6 bases. CDR1 and CDR2 (germline): MNHEY, SMNVEV (reference sequence). The CDR3 contains 15 residues. Trimming stripped 6 bases from V and 3 bases from J, with 15 bases between. The CDR3 reads CASRSAGVANQPQHF. In DNA form, the CDR3 reads TGTGCCAGCAGATCCGCAGGGGTGGCCAATCAGCCCCAGCATTTT.

The V gene is TRBV2, the J gene TRBJ1-5; a possible D gene is TRBD1 (5 bases). V was pared by 5 bases and J by 4 bases, with 12 bases between. CDR1 is SNHLY, CDR2 FYNNEI, per germline. The CDR3 extends over 14 amino acids. The CDR3 here is CASSQDNRNQPQHF. The CDR3 coding sequence is TGTGCCAGCAGTCAGGACAACCGAAATCAGCCCCAGCATTTT.

This chain joins TRBV30 and TRBJ2-7, with D possibly matching TRBD2 (7 bases). There are 15 residues in the CDR3. Germline CDR1 is GTSNPN and CDR2 is SVGIG (reference sequence). The V end lost 0 bases, the J end lost 2 bases, and 14 bases lay between the germline ends. DNA of the CDR3: TGTGCCTGGAGTGTAAGGGGGGGTAGTCCCTACGAGCAGTACTTC. The encoded protein is CAWSVRGGSPYEQYF.

This chain joins TRBV5-1 and TRBJ2-7; 9 bases are a match to TRBD1. The length of the CDR3 is 13 residues. Looked up from germline, CDR1 is SGHRS and CDR2 is YFSETQ. V trimming: 4 bases; J trimming: 5 bases; junction bases outside the gene matches: 4. The CDR3 DNA reads as TGCGCCAGCAGCCTGACAGGGGGTAACGAGCAGTACTTC. This gives the protein CASSLTGGNEQYF.

In its sample, this clone was seen a few times. J is TRBJ1-1 and V is TRBV3-1 (or the pseudogene TRBV3-2), with no clear D. The length of the CDR3 is 13 residues. V was cut by 6 bases and J by 11 bases, with 19 bases left in between. The V gene's germline CDR1 is LGHDT and CDR2 YNNKEL (reference sequence). This chain's CDR3 is CASRKERRDRAFF. In nucleotides, the CDR3 is TGTGCCAGCAGAAAGGAGAGGAGGGATCGGGCTTTCTTT.

The J gene is TRBJ1-4, the V gene TRBV24-1; 8 nucleotides align to TRBD1. The CDR3 runs 14 residues. Germline trimming cut 7 bases from V and 3 bases from J; bases unmatched to any gene: 3. Germline assignment: CDR1 KGHDR and CDR2 SFDVKD. This CDR3 reads CATSKGQANEKLFF. The CDR3 nucleotides are TGTGCCACCAGCAAGGGACAGGCTAATGAAAAACTGTTTTTT.

The chain employs TRBV3-1 (or the pseudogene TRBV3-2) and TRBJ1-5; TRBD1 is a possible D gene (6 bases). CDR1 is LGHDT, CDR2 YNNKEL, per germline (reference sequence). V lost 4 bases, J lost 4 bases, and 8 bases lay in between. The CDR3 covers 13 residues. CDR3 coding DNA: TGTGCCAGCAGCCCAACAGGGAATCAGCCCCAGCATTTT. It encodes CASSPTGNQPQHF.

V gene TRBV27 combines with J gene TRBJ2-1; 7 bases match TRBD2. The V and J ends lost 0 bases and 7 bases, in that order; junction bases with no gene match: 6. Germline V gene sequence: CDR1 MNHEY, CDR2 SMNVEV (reference sequence). The CDR3 has 15 amino acids. CDR3 DNA sequence: TGTGCCAGCAGTTTATCCCGGGACTACGCGAATGAGCAGTTCTTC. It encodes CASSLSRDYANEQFF.

V gene TRBV4-1 combines with J gene TRBJ2-1; 9 bases line up with TRBD1. The germline V gene encodes CDR1 MGHRA and CDR2 YSYEKL. The CDR3 is 15 residues long. Trimming cost V 8 bases and J 4 bases; bases outside gene matches: 9. The CDR3 protein is CASGKQGAGYNEQFF. CDR3 nucleotides: TGCGCCAGCGGAAAACAGGGGGCCGGATACAATGAGCAGTTCTTC.

This chain uses TRBV6-4 with TRBJ2-1; TRBD2 aligns across 12 bases. Per the germline V gene, CDR1 is MRHNA and CDR2 is SNTAGT. Unmatched junction bases numbered 4, after V lost 5 bases and J lost 2 bases. The CDR3 covers 16 residues. The CDR3 nucleotides read TGTGCCAGCAGTCCTCGGACTAGCGGGGCCTACAATGAGCAGTTCTTC. This translates into CASSPRTSGAYNEQFF.

The rearrangement uses TRBV3-1 (or the pseudogene TRBV3-2) and TRBJ2-1, with 7 nucleotides matching TRBD2. The V gene end was trimmed by 7 bases and the J gene end by 3 bases; junction bases not matched to a gene: 6. Germline V gene lookup returns CDR1 LGHDT and CDR2 YNNKEL (reference sequence). This CDR3 comprises 14 residues. CDR3: CASNGGGVYNEQFF. The CDR3 nucleotides are TGTGCCAGCAACGGGGGAGGGGTCTACAATGAGCAGTTCTTC.

The chain carries TRBV5-1 and TRBJ1-1; D call uncertain. The V gene lost 5 bases and the J gene lost 1 base, with 9 bases spanning the gap. The CDR3 totals 13 residues. Germline V gene sequence: CDR1 SGHRS, CDR2 YFSETQ. In DNA form, the CDR3 reads TGCGCCAGCAGGGAGGCAGAGAACACTGAAGCTTTCTTT. Translation: CASREAENTEAFF. The entire variable domain, with the rest obtained from reference TRBV5-1 and TRBJ1-1, is as follows: KAGVTQTPRYLIKTRGQQVTLSCSPISGHRSVSWYQQTPGQGLQFLFEYFSETQRNKGNFPGRFSGRQFSNSRSEMNVSTLELGDSALYLCASREAENTEAFFGQGTRLTVV.

CDR3 loop: CSATDFDEQYF. The CDR3 coding sequence is TGCAGTGCTACGGACTTTGATGAGCAGTACTTC. V is TRBV20-1 and J is TRBJ2-7; maybe TRBD2 (5 bases). Germline lookup yields CDR1 DFQATT and CDR2 SNEGSKA (reference sequence). This CDR3 contains 11 residues. V lost 4 bases and J 7 bases, leaving 11 bases between the germline ends.

This chain joins TRBV20-1 and TRBJ1-1, with 10 positions matching TRBD1. Germline V CDR1 and CDR2: DFQATT, SNEGSKA (reference sequence). V shed 6 bases and J 11 bases; nucleotides not matched to a gene: 6. This CDR3 is 11 amino acids long. This CDR3 reads CSAKGQGRAFF. The CDR3 nucleotides are TGCAGTGCGAAGGGACAGGGGCGGGCTTTCTTT.

The rearrangement joins TRBV6-4 to TRBJ2-1, with D possibly TRBD1 on 5 matching bases. The CDR3 extends over 15 amino acids. Germline loops: CDR1 MRHNA, CDR2 SNTAGT. V was shortened by 2 bases and J by 0 bases, with 8 bases between the two germline ends. Written as DNA, the CDR3 is TGTGCCAGCAGTGACCCTGGGGCCTCCTACAATGAGCAGTTCTTC. It translates to CASSDPGASYNEQFF.

This clone has just a few counts. The DNA of the CDR3 is TGTGCCAGTAGCGCCCGGGGGACAGGGGGCATCCACGAGCAGTACTTC. Translating gives CASSARGTGGIHEQYF. The chain carries TRBV19 and TRBJ2-7; 12 bases line up with TRBD1. Germline V CDR1 and CDR2: LNHDA, SQIVND (reference sequence). Losses at the gene ends were 6 bases for V and 5 bases for J; bases not matched to a gene: 11. There are 16 residues in the CDR3.

This rearrangement joins TRBV15 to TRBJ1-2; TRBD1 aligns across 10 bases. Per germline, CDR1 LNHNV and CDR2 YYDKDF (reference sequence). The CDR3 consists of 18 residues. V was pared by 0 bases and J by 5 bases, with 12 bases of the junction left unmatched. The chain's CDR3 is CATSRDPNRQGADYGYTF. In nucleotides, the CDR3 is TGTGCCACCAGCAGAGATCCGAACCGACAGGGGGCTGATTATGGCTACACCTTC.

The rearrangement links TRBV5-3 to TRBJ2-7; 11 bases map to TRBD2. TRBV5-3 is placed among ORFs of uncertain function. Trimming cost V 0 bases and J 5 bases; bases outside gene matches: 19. CDR3 length: 20 amino acids. This CDR3 reads CARSLECGASGGPSPHEQYF. CDR3 nucleotides: TGTGCCAGAAGCTTGGAATGCGGGGCTAGCGGGGGGCCCAGCCCTCACGAGCAGTACTTC.

The CDR3 DNA sequence: TGCGCCAGCAGCTTGAAGGTTGCGGCAACTAATGAAAAACTGTTTTTT. Translating gives CASSLKVAATNEKLFF. This sequence joins TRBV5-1 and TRBJ1-4; no clear D gene. The CDR3 length is 16 residues. Trimming stripped 1 base from V and 0 bases from J, with 10 bases between. The germline V gene has CDR1 SGHRS and CDR2 YFSETQ.

This clone appeared once. This CDR3 reads CASSYSSGNYEQYF. The DNA of the CDR3 is TGTGCCAGCAGTTACTCTTCAGGAAACTACGAGCAGTACTTC. This chain links TRBV6-6 with TRBJ2-7, with D hard to call. In germline, CDR1 is MNHNY, CDR2 SVGAGI (reference sequence). Trimming shortened V by 0 bases and J by 3 bases, and 9 bases separated the two germline ends. The CDR3 consists of 14 residues.

The chain employs TRBV24-1 and TRBJ1-4; D is undetermined. The V gene lost 7 bases and the J gene lost 5 bases, with 10 bases spanning the gap. CDR3 length: 13 amino acids. CDR1 KGHDR and CDR2 SFDVKD come from the germline V gene. The CDR3 loop reads CATRGGLNEKLFF. The DNA for the CDR3 is TGTGCCACCAGGGGAGGTTTAAATGAAAAACTGTTTTTT.

The gene calls are TRBV28 and TRBJ1-2; D gene unclear. CDR3 length: 11 residues. V was cut by 6 bases and J by 8 bases, with 10 bases left in between. Germline CDR1 and CDR2: MDHEN and SYDVKM. CDR3 sequence: CASRRGEGYTF. DNA of the CDR3: TGTGCCAGCAGGCGCGGAGAAGGCTACACCTTC.

This clone was observed a few times. The chain employs TRBV30 and TRBJ1-1, with 8 bases identical to TRBD1. The CDR3 consists of 15 residues. With 2 bases clipped from V and 5 bases from J, the junction kept 10 bases outside the gene matches. Germline CDR1 and CDR2: GTSNPN and SVGIG (reference sequence). The CDR3 protein is CAWSTNRYRGTEAFF. CDR3 nucleotides: TGTGCCTGGAGTACCAACCGCTACAGGGGGACTGAAGCTTTCTTT.

The genes are TRBV30 and TRBJ1-2; the D gene is possibly TRBD1 (5 bases). The CDR3 has 13 residues. Germline V gives CDR1 GTSNPN, CDR2 SVGIG (reference sequence). The V end was cut by 2 bases, the J end by 1 base, with 8 bases between. This chain's CDR3 is CAWSLTDNYGYTF. The CDR3, as DNA: TGTGCCTGGAGTTTGACAGATAACTATGGCTACACCTTC. Full variable domain (remainder filled in from reference TRBV30 and TRBJ1-2): SQTIHQWPATLVQPVGSPLSLECTVEGTSNPNLYWYRQAAGRGLQLLFYSVGIGQISSEVPQNLSASRPQDRQFILSSKKLLLSDSGFYLCAWSLTDNYGYTFGSGTRLTVV.

This clone was detected only once. The chain employs TRBV5-4 and TRBJ1-1; 7 bases align to TRBD1. Per germline, CDR1 SGHNT and CDR2 YYREEE (reference sequence). V lost 4 bases, J lost 6 bases, and 6 bases stayed unmatched. The CDR3 totals 13 residues. The CDR3 DNA sequence: TGTGCCAGCAGCCGACAGGGTTTCTCTGAAGCTTTCTTT. This sequence encodes CASSRQGFSEAFF.

This chain uses TRBV20-1 with TRBJ2-1, with a tentative D call TRBD2 (5 bases). With 3 bases removed from V and 9 bases from J, the gap between germline ends came to 6 bases. The germline gives CDR1 DFQATT, CDR2 SNEGSKA (reference sequence). This CDR3 contains 10 residues. In DNA, the CDR3 is TGCAGTGCTAGTCGGGGTGAGCAGTTCTTC. Protein sequence: CSASRGEQFF.